This paragraph reports one T cell receptor (beta chain). The length of the CDR3 is 15 residues. Germline V gene data show CDR1 as SGHNT and CDR2 as YYREEE (reference sequence). Losses at the gene ends were 1 base for V and 4 bases for J; bases not matched to a gene: 5. Profiling relied on immunoSEQ multiplex PCR, and the TCRdb table lists in-frame clones only, not all of them. The table records about 120,000 clones, 90% of them present only once. The data belong to a study of blood T cell repertoires in COVID-19. Study context: From the United States, Italy and Spain came samples of acute and convalescent COVID-19. T cells, B-cell-depleted T cells, or PBMCs supplied cDNA or gDNA.

The chain joins TRBV5-4 to TRBJ1-3; 7 nucleotides align to TRBD1. Sequencing input: peripheral blood. The source of this sequence is a woman aged 60-70 years with COVID-19, enrolled during active disease. The CDR3 DNA is TGTGCCAGCAGCTTGCTCGCAGGGGGAGGAAACACCATATATTTT. This translates into CASSLLAGGGNTIYF. Together with reference TRBV5-4 and TRBJ1-3, the CDR3 gives the full variable domain: ETGVTQSPTHLIKTRGQQVTLRCSSQSGHNTVSWYQQALGQGPQFIFQYYREEENGRGNFPPRFSGLQFPNYSSELNVNALELDDSALYLCASSLLAGGGNTIYFGEGSWLTVV.